This T cell receptor (beta chain) stems from a study of Graves' ophthalmopathy and Graves' hyperthyroidism. This CDR3 spans 15 amino acids. Trimming shortened V by 0 bases and J by 3 bases, and 12 bases separated the two germline ends. CDR1 and CDR2 from the germline V gene are SGDLS and YYNGEE. Researchers took RNA transcripts and amplified TCR beta CDR3 regions from them. HTBI primers were employed in first-round RT-PCR, then a second-round multiplex PCR followed. Via MiXCR, TCRdb re-called the multiplex PCR reads, giving one row per CDR3 protein. The data hold about 620,000 distinct CDR3 sequences, with about 20% observed a single time. This clonotype occurred many times.

Sequences were obtained from peripheral blood. The chain carries TRBV9 and TRBJ1-2; unclear D gene. The sequence was collected from a young woman with stable Graves' hyperthyroidism. Some clones in this sample may be carry-over from other donors' samples. Written as DNA, the CDR3 is TGTGCCAGCAGCGTAGGGTGGGGAGGAGACTATGGCTACACCTTC. Its translation is CASSVGWGGDYGYTF.